A selection of T cell receptor beta chains follows, all from one sample in a study of vaccination and CD4 T cells after COVID-19. Their antigens are not known. TCRdb independently ran MiXCR on the PCR reads; one entry per CDR3 protein. This sample carries approximately 19,000 distinct CDR3 sequences, 53% of them seen once, and the ten largest clones take over 15%. Sequences were derived from CD4+ T cells from blood, cultured in vitro, sampled before SARS-CoV-2 vaccination. The receptor set was obtained from a human donor who had recovered from COVID-19. Each CDR3 is given without its conserved first and last residue. Each record gives: D gene, V gene, CDR3 protein. D genes are given only for firm matches.

D: .; V: TRBV6-2/TRBV6-3; CDR3: ASSYPSGWAQETQY
D: .; V: TRBV7-2; CDR3: ASSLHGQASSGANVLT
D: .; V: TRBV27; CDR3: ASSLEVALSSNQPQH
D: .; V: TRBV20-1; CDR3: SATKGGGRPEQF
D: .; V: TRBV7-8; CDR3: ASSSRDIGNQPQH
D: .; V: TRBV20-1; CDR3: SAAQGNYGYT
D: .; V: TRBV2; CDR3: ASSEQGSRSNQPQH
D: TRBD1; V: TRBV7-8; CDR3: ASSLSTGGASYGYT
D: .; V: TRBV7-9; CDR3: ASSIGEDSPLH
D: TRBD1; V: TRBV6-1; CDR3: ASTGQGDQEQY
D: TRBD2; V: TRBV6-5; CDR3: ASSYGLANTGELF
D: .; V: TRBV7-2; CDR3: ASSLGAALNTEAF
D: .; V: TRBV20-1; CDR3: SAREGAGWEQPQH
D: TRBD1; V: TRBV7-9; CDR3: ASSRSEGAAGYT
D: TRBD2; V: TRBV20-1; CDR3: SAFRPGGLTGNEQF
D: .; V: TRBV7-6; CDR3: ASSTQDTYEQY
D: TRBD1; V: TRBV6-2/TRBV6-3; CDR3: ASSRTGGDFLSNQPQH
D: .; V: TRBV19; CDR3: ASSIDHGKPQH
D: .; V: TRBV6-5; CDR3: ASSFRVIDEQF
D: .; V: TRBV7-2; CDR3: ASSLVGRDQPQH
D: TRBD1; V: TRBV7-9; CDR3: ASHGTGYGYT
D: TRBD1; V: TRBV24-1; CDR3: ATSALLGQGWDTGELF
D: .; V: TRBV27; CDR3: ASSLSPATYGYT
D: .; V: TRBV20-1; CDR3: SARDPQAVQETQY
D: TRBD1; V: TRBV20-1; CDR3: SALDRGRNTEAF
D: .; V: TRBV15; CDR3: ATSSNSLQGPSSYEQY
D: .; V: TRBV11-3; CDR3: ASSLDGGITDTQY
D: .; V: TRBV15; CDR3: ATSRGNRVGELF
D: .; V: TRBV5-6; CDR3: ASSSTLLLSNYGYT
D: .; V: TRBV20-1; CDR3: SARGGSPDTGELF
D: .; V: TRBV5-1; CDR3: ASRGLGQETQY
D: .; V: TRBV20-1; CDR3: SATGSGGYT
D: .; V: TRBV10-1; CDR3: ASSESQVMAVGEQY
D: .; V: TRBV20-1; CDR3: SAQMSNEQF
D: TRBD1; V: TRBV20-1; CDR3: SAAGALTGLGTEAF
D: .; V: TRBV20-1; CDR3: GGGQNTEAF
D: TRBD1; V: TRBV6-1; CDR3: ASSKGQLGTGELF